The rows below give T cell receptor beta chains drawn from one sample of a study of cytomegalovirus exposure and HLA in healthy donors. The table came from immunoSEQ multiplex PCR; TCRdb's copy has only in-frame clones and leaves some out. The sample consists of about 160,000 clones, around 68% of them appearing once. Sequencing was performed on PBMCs. The receptors shown here come from a man in his forties or fifties in good health and CMV-seronegative. CDR3s include the opening cysteine and the closing phenylalanine or tryptophan. The order of the fields is V gene, D gene, clone size, J gene, CDR3 length, CDR3 DNA, CDR3 protein. D genes are given only for firm matches. Expanded clones are given a class, and other clones once, few, many or no size at all.

v_call: TRBV7-9; d_call: TRBD1; clone_size: once; j_call: TRBJ1-5; cdr3_length: 15; cdr3_nt: TGTGCCAGCAGCTCCGTGGGGCAGGGGGCTCAGCCCCAGCATTTT; cdr3_aa: CASSSVGQGAQPQHF
v_call: TRBV7-9; d_call: TRBD2; clone_size: -; j_call: TRBJ2-1; cdr3_length: 17; cdr3_nt: TGTGCCAGCAGCTCGCCGTGGGTCAGCGGGGCCTACAATGAGCAGTTCTTC; cdr3_aa: CASSSPWVSGAYNEQFF
v_call: TRBV14; d_call: TRBD2; clone_size: -; j_call: TRBJ2-1; cdr3_length: 14; cdr3_nt: TGTGCCAGCAGCCAAGCGACCTGGGGGGGGGAGCAGTTCTTC; cdr3_aa: CASSQATWGGEQFF
v_call: TRBV10-3; d_call: -; clone_size: few; j_call: TRBJ1-5; cdr3_length: 16; cdr3_nt: TGTGCCATCAGTGAGGGACAGAAAAATAGCAATCAGCCCCAGCATTTT; cdr3_aa: CAISEGQKNSNQPQHF
v_call: TRBV4-2; d_call: TRBD2; clone_size: -; j_call: TRBJ2-7; cdr3_length: 14; cdr3_nt: TGTGCCAGCAGCCAGGCAATCGGGGGGAACGAGCAGTACTTC; cdr3_aa: CASSQAIGGNEQYF
v_call: TRBV29-1; d_call: TRBD1; clone_size: -; j_call: TRBJ2-3; cdr3_length: 15; cdr3_nt: TGCAGCGTTGAACCCCGGGACAGGGCTCAAGATACGCAGTATTTT; cdr3_aa: CSVEPRDRAQDTQYF
v_call: TRBV18; d_call: TRBD2; clone_size: -; j_call: TRBJ2-1; cdr3_length: 14; cdr3_nt: TGTGCCAGCAAAACCGGGGGGGCCTACAATGAGCAGTTCTTC; cdr3_aa: CASKTGGAYNEQFF
v_call: TRBV7-6; d_call: -; clone_size: -; j_call: TRBJ2-7; cdr3_length: 14; cdr3_nt: TGTGCCAGCAGCTTAGCAGGAGGATCCTACGAGCAGTACTTC; cdr3_aa: CASSLAGGSYEQYF
v_call: TRBV29-1; d_call: TRBD1; clone_size: -; j_call: TRBJ2-2; cdr3_length: 17; cdr3_nt: TGCAGCGTTGGAAAACAGGGGGCGCGGGGGTACACCGGGGAGCTGTTTTTT; cdr3_aa: CSVGKQGARGYTGELFF
v_call: TRBV28; d_call: TRBD1; clone_size: -; j_call: TRBJ1-6; cdr3_length: 14; cdr3_nt: TGTGCCAGCAGGAAGACAGGGGACAATTCACCCCTCCACTTT; cdr3_aa: CASRKTGDNSPLHF
v_call: TRBV2; d_call: TRBD2; clone_size: -; j_call: TRBJ2-7; cdr3_length: 12; cdr3_nt: TGTGTCAGCAGCGGGAATCCCTACGAGCAGTACTTC; cdr3_aa: CVSSGNPYEQYF
v_call: TRBV5-4; d_call: TRBD1; clone_size: -; j_call: TRBJ1-2; cdr3_length: 16; cdr3_nt: TGTGCCAGCACCACGGACAGGGGCGCAGGCAGCGCTGGCTACACCTTC; cdr3_aa: CASTTDRGAGSAGYTF
v_call: TRBV6-4; d_call: TRBD1; clone_size: -; j_call: TRBJ1-2; cdr3_length: 15; cdr3_nt: TGTGCCAGCAGTGACTCTACAGGGGGGATCGGTGGCTACCCCTTC; cdr3_aa: CASSDSTGGIGGYPF
v_call: TRBV9; d_call: -; clone_size: -; j_call: TRBJ2-1; cdr3_length: 13; cdr3_nt: TGTGCCAGCAGCGTAGCCCGTAGTGAGGAGCAGTTCTTC; cdr3_aa: CASSVARSEEQFF
v_call: TRBV28; d_call: TRBD1; clone_size: -; j_call: TRBJ2-3; cdr3_length: 16; cdr3_nt: TGTGCCAGCAGTCCCGGGACAGGGGGCCTCGGAGATACGCAGTATTTT; cdr3_aa: CASSPGTGGLGDTQYF
v_call: TRBV6-5; d_call: TRBD1; clone_size: few; j_call: TRBJ1-3; cdr3_length: 15; cdr3_nt: TGTGCCAGCAGTAGAGCCGGGACAGGGGGAAACACCATATATTTT; cdr3_aa: CASSRAGTGGNTIYF
v_call: TRBV27; d_call: TRBD1; clone_size: few; j_call: TRBJ2-7; cdr3_length: 13; cdr3_nt: TGTGCCAGCAGAGGACAGGGTCTCAACGAGCAGTACTTC; cdr3_aa: CASRGQGLNEQYF
v_call: TRBV7-9; d_call: TRBD2; clone_size: -; j_call: TRBJ2-5; cdr3_length: 16; cdr3_nt: TGTGCCAGCAGCTTACCCCGGGGGGGGAACCAAGAGACCCAGTACTTC; cdr3_aa: CASSLPRGGNQETQYF
v_call: TRBV4-1; d_call: TRBD1; clone_size: -; j_call: TRBJ1-2; cdr3_length: 13; cdr3_nt: TGCGCCAGCAGCCAAGTGCAGGGGGGCGGCTACACCTTC; cdr3_aa: CASSQVQGGGYTF
v_call: TRBV4-1; d_call: -; clone_size: -; j_call: TRBJ2-1; cdr3_length: 14; cdr3_nt: TGCGCCAGTAAGCCTGGCCTGAGGGACAATGAGCAGTTCTTC; cdr3_aa: CASKPGLRDNEQFF
v_call: TRBV6-6; d_call: -; clone_size: -; j_call: TRBJ1-2; cdr3_length: 12; cdr3_nt: TGTGCCAGCAGGGCACAGGGTTATGGCTACACCTTC; cdr3_aa: CASRAQGYGYTF
v_call: TRBV7-9; d_call: -; clone_size: few; j_call: TRBJ1-5; cdr3_length: 16; cdr3_nt: TGTGCCAGCAGCTCCGACACCCCGGGGAGCAATCAGCCCCAGCATTTT; cdr3_aa: CASSSDTPGSNQPQHF
v_call: TRBV6-5; d_call: -; clone_size: -; j_call: TRBJ2-2; cdr3_length: 15; cdr3_nt: TGTGCCAGCAGGGAACACGGGGTGAACACCGGGGAGCTGTTTTTT; cdr3_aa: CASREHGVNTGELFF
v_call: TRBV5-8; d_call: -; clone_size: -; j_call: TRBJ2-2; cdr3_length: 13; cdr3_nt: TGTGCCAGCAGCTTGGGAACACCCGGGGAGCTGTTTTTT; cdr3_aa: CASSLGTPGELFF
v_call: TRBV2; d_call: TRBD1; clone_size: few; j_call: TRBJ1-2; cdr3_length: 13; cdr3_nt: TGTGCCAGCTCTCCTCGACAGGGCTATGGCTACACCTTC; cdr3_aa: CASSPRQGYGYTF
v_call: TRBV29-1; d_call: -; clone_size: -; j_call: TRBJ1-1; cdr3_length: 8; cdr3_nt: TGCAGTGACAGAGAAGCTTTCTTT; cdr3_aa: CSDREAFF
v_call: TRBV6-5; d_call: -; clone_size: -; j_call: TRBJ1-5; cdr3_length: 12; cdr3_nt: TGTGCCAGCCGGGGGAGGGATCAGCCCCAGCATTTT; cdr3_aa: CASRGRDQPQHF
v_call: TRBV12-5; d_call: -; clone_size: -; j_call: TRBJ1-4; cdr3_length: 19; cdr3_nt: TGTGCTAGTGGTTTGGCCCGTGGACAGTTACTCGCAACTAATGAAAAACTGTTTTTT; cdr3_aa: CASGLARGQLLATNEKLFF
v_call: TRBV5-6; d_call: -; clone_size: -; j_call: TRBJ2-3; cdr3_length: 14; cdr3_nt: TGTGCCAGCAGCTGGACAGCTAGCACAGATACGCAGTATTTT; cdr3_aa: CASSWTASTDTQYF
v_call: TRBV27; d_call: TRBD1; clone_size: -; j_call: TRBJ2-7; cdr3_length: 15; cdr3_nt: TGTGCCAGCAGTCCCCGGGACAGGGGAATCTACGAGCAGTACTTC; cdr3_aa: CASSPRDRGIYEQYF
v_call: TRBV19; d_call: -; clone_size: few; j_call: TRBJ1-1; cdr3_length: 14; cdr3_nt: TGTGCCAGTAGTATACGAGGTATGAACACTGAAGCTTTCTTT; cdr3_aa: CASSIRGMNTEAFF
v_call: TRBV28; d_call: TRBD1; clone_size: -; j_call: TRBJ1-6; cdr3_length: 14; cdr3_nt: TGTGCCAGCAAATCTCCGGGACAGACTTCACCCCTCCACTTT; cdr3_aa: CASKSPGQTSPLHF
v_call: TRBV25-1; d_call: -; clone_size: once; j_call: TRBJ2-7; cdr3_length: 14; cdr3_nt: TGTGCCAGCAGTGCCTCGGGACACAACTACGAGCAGTACTTC; cdr3_aa: CASSASGHNYEQYF
v_call: TRBV9; d_call: TRBD1; clone_size: -; j_call: TRBJ1-2; cdr3_length: 15; cdr3_nt: TGTGCCAGCAGCGTAGAGCCGACAGGGGCGAATGGCTACACCTTC; cdr3_aa: CASSVEPTGANGYTF
v_call: TRBV7-8; d_call: -; clone_size: -; j_call: TRBJ1-1; cdr3_length: 15; cdr3_nt: TGTGCCAGCAGCTTAGCCCCGGTCGGTGCCACTGAAGCTTTCTTT; cdr3_aa: CASSLAPVGATEAFF
v_call: TRBV27; d_call: -; clone_size: -; j_call: TRBJ1-1; cdr3_length: 15; cdr3_nt: TGTGCCAGCAGTTTTTCAGAGCTAGTTAACACTGAAGCTTTCTTT; cdr3_aa: CASSFSELVNTEAFF
v_call: TRBV6-1; d_call: -; clone_size: -; j_call: TRBJ1-1; cdr3_length: 13; cdr3_nt: TGTGCCAGCAGTGAAACCAGGGACACTGAAGCTTTCTTT; cdr3_aa: CASSETRDTEAFF
v_call: TRBV5-1; d_call: -; clone_size: -; j_call: TRBJ2-7; cdr3_length: 14; cdr3_nt: TGCGCCAGCAGCTTGGGAGGGGGGGATGTAAAGCAGTACTTC; cdr3_aa: CASSLGGGDVKQYF
v_call: TRBV27; d_call: TRBD1; clone_size: once; j_call: TRBJ2-7; cdr3_length: 17; cdr3_nt: TGTGCCAGCAGTTCCGTTTTGGGACAGGGGAGAGGCTACGAGCAGTACTTC; cdr3_aa: CASSSVLGQGRGYEQYF
v_call: TRBV7-9; d_call: -; clone_size: -; j_call: TRBJ2-1; cdr3_length: 16; cdr3_nt: TGTGCCAGCAGCTCTGAGGGGGTCCCTACGGGCAATGAGCAGTTCTTC; cdr3_aa: CASSSEGVPTGNEQFF
v_call: TRBV6-1; d_call: -; clone_size: -; j_call: TRBJ1-1; cdr3_length: 14; cdr3_nt: TGTGCCAGCAGTGAAGTGGGGGCGAACACTGAAGCTTTCTTT; cdr3_aa: CASSEVGANTEAFF
v_call: TRBV7-9; d_call: TRBD2; clone_size: -; j_call: TRBJ2-1; cdr3_length: 15; cdr3_nt: TGTGCCAGCAGCCGCTCCGGGACTAATTACAATGAGCAGTTCTTC; cdr3_aa: CASSRSGTNYNEQFF
v_call: TRBV6-5; d_call: -; clone_size: -; j_call: TRBJ2-7; cdr3_length: 16; cdr3_nt: TGTGCCAGCAGTTACTTAGCGGAACTTCCGATCTACGAGCAGTACTTC; cdr3_aa: CASSYLAELPIYEQYF
v_call: TRBV18; d_call: -; clone_size: once; j_call: TRBJ2-2; cdr3_length: 14; cdr3_nt: TGTGCCAGCTCCCCCTCTGCGAACACCGGGGAGCTGTTTTTT; cdr3_aa: CASSPSANTGELFF
v_call: TRBV18; d_call: -; clone_size: -; j_call: TRBJ1-3; cdr3_length: 14; cdr3_nt: TGTGCCAGCTCACCACCTCTGTCTGGAAACACCATATATTTT; cdr3_aa: CASSPPLSGNTIYF
v_call: TRBV5-6; d_call: -; clone_size: -; j_call: TRBJ1-6; cdr3_length: 18; cdr3_nt: TGTGCCAGCAGCTTAGGAGTCCTGAGGAGCTCCTATAATTCACCCCTCCACTTT; cdr3_aa: CASSLGVLRSSYNSPLHF
v_call: TRBV11-2; d_call: -; clone_size: -; j_call: TRBJ1-1; cdr3_length: 13; cdr3_nt: TGTGCCAGCAGCCCGAGTTGGAACACTGAAGCTTTCTTT; cdr3_aa: CASSPSWNTEAFF
v_call: TRBV4-3; d_call: -; clone_size: few; j_call: TRBJ2-7; cdr3_length: 16; cdr3_nt: TGCGCCAGCAGCCAAGAGTTGGCAGGGGGGACCCATAAGCAGTACTTC; cdr3_aa: CASSQELAGGTHKQYF
v_call: TRBV7-3; d_call: TRBD2; clone_size: once; j_call: TRBJ2-3; cdr3_length: 15; cdr3_nt: TGTGCCAGCAGCTATAGCGGGGGGGCCAGCGATACGCAGTATTTT; cdr3_aa: CASSYSGGASDTQYF
v_call: TRBV6-5; d_call: -; clone_size: few; j_call: TRBJ1-2; cdr3_length: 13; cdr3_nt: TGTGCCAGCAGTTACGAGGGTGACTATGGCTACACCTTC; cdr3_aa: CASSYEGDYGYTF
v_call: TRBV7-2; d_call: TRBD1; clone_size: -; j_call: TRBJ2-7; cdr3_length: 14; cdr3_nt: TGTGCCAGCAGCTTACCGACAGGGTCCTACGAGCAGTACTTC; cdr3_aa: CASSLPTGSYEQYF
v_call: TRBV15; d_call: -; clone_size: -; j_call: TRBJ1-2; cdr3_length: 12; cdr3_nt: TGTGCCACCAGCGGAGGGAGCTATGGCTACACCTTC; cdr3_aa: CATSGGSYGYTF
v_call: TRBV10-2; d_call: TRBD2; clone_size: -; j_call: TRBJ2-6; cdr3_length: 15; cdr3_nt: TGCGCCAGCAGTGTAGCGGGCTCTGGGGCCAACGTCCTGACTTTC; cdr3_aa: CASSVAGSGANVLTF
v_call: TRBV5-4; d_call: -; clone_size: -; j_call: TRBJ2-2; cdr3_length: 16; cdr3_nt: TGTGCCAGCAGCCCAAGGCCGGGGAAAGACACCGGGGAGCTGTTTTTT; cdr3_aa: CASSPRPGKDTGELFF
v_call: TRBV2; d_call: -; clone_size: -; j_call: TRBJ1-6; cdr3_length: 15; cdr3_nt: TGTGCCAGCAGTACTCGCGACAGTAATTTATCACCCCTCCACTTT; cdr3_aa: CASSTRDSNLSPLHF